The rows below give T cell receptor beta chains drawn from one sample of a study of post-analysis software for immune sequencing data. TCRdb reprocessed the PCR reads with MiXCR, giving one entry per CDR3 protein. The profile shows hundreds of thousands of distinct CDR3 sequences, 55% to 60% of them singletons. Sequencing was performed on blood. These receptors all stem from a girl aged 2 to 9 with multiple sclerosis. Both conserved end residues are part of each CDR3. Fields, in order: J gene, clone size, D gene, V gene, CDR3 protein, CDR3 DNA. A D gene is named only where the DNA matches it firmly. Not all rows give a size; the values are once, few, many and, for expanded clones, a class.

TRBJ1-5,-,-,TRBV6-2/TRBV6-3,CASRVGVVQPQHF,TGTGCCAGCCGTGTAGGTGTGGTACAGCCCCAGCATTTT
TRBJ1-6,-,TRBD1,TRBV25-1,CASSELVGDAGQGYNSPLHF,TGTGCCAGCAGTGAACTCGTCGGAGATGCGGGACAGGGCTATAATTCACCCCTCCACTTT
TRBJ2-7,once,TRBD2,TRBV20-1,CSARRGGDYEQYF,TGCAGTGCTAGGCGGGGGGGCGATTACGAGCAGTACTTC
TRBJ2-7,-,TRBD2,TRBV6-2/TRBV6-3,CASKGLAGGRSDEQYF,TGTGCCAGCAAAGGACTAGCGGGGGGGCGGTCGGACGAGCAGTACTTC
TRBJ2-3,-,TRBD1,TRBV29-1,CSVQGVLGTDTQYF,TGCAGCGTCCAGGGGGTTCTAGGTACAGATACGCAGTATTTT
TRBJ2-1,-,TRBD2,TRBV6-1,CASIGLAGGYNEQFF,TGTGCCAGCATCGGACTAGCGGGAGGTTACAATGAGCAGTTCTTC
TRBJ2-3,few,-,TRBV11-2,CASSFGYPMGVSTDTQYF,TGTGCCAGCAGCTTTGGGTATCCTATGGGGGTCAGCACAGATACGCAGTATTTT
TRBJ2-3,-,-,TRBV12-3/TRBV12-4,CASRAGDKVPDTQYF,TGTGCCAGCAGGGCAGGGGACAAAGTCCCAGATACGCAGTATTTT
TRBJ2-1,-,-,TRBV29-1,CSVEGLFGFSLNEQFF,TGCAGCGTTGAAGGGTTGTTCGGATTTTCCCTGAATGAGCAGTTCTTC
TRBJ2-2,once,-,TRBV7-9,CASSLAAIETGELFF,TGTGCCAGCAGCTTAGCCGCAATTGAAACCGGGGAGCTGTTTTTT
TRBJ2-1,few,TRBD1,TRBV10-1,CASSLNPTGGRDEQFF,TGCGCCAGCAGCCTGAACCCCACAGGGGGTCGGGATGAGCAGTTCTTC
TRBJ1-1,-,TRBD1,TRBV20-1,CSARGTGETEAFF,TGCAGTGCTAGAGGAACAGGGGAGACTGAAGCTTTCTTT
TRBJ2-1,few,TRBD2,TRBV10-1,CASSGSGLAGTRNEQFF,TGCGCCAGCAGTGGATCGGGACTAGCGGGGACCCGGAATGAGCAGTTCTTC
TRBJ1-1,-,TRBD1,TRBV4-2,CASSHPGQGWTEAFF,TGTGCCAGCAGCCACCCCGGACAGGGATGGACTGAAGCTTTCTTT
TRBJ2-6,-,-,TRBV10-3,CAISESGGANVLTF,TGTGCCATCAGTGAGTCGGGTGGGGCCAACGTCCTGACTTTC
TRBJ2-1,-,-,TRBV4-3,CASTPGRGSYNEQFF,TGCGCCAGCACCCCTGGACGGGGGTCCTACAATGAGCAGTTCTTC
TRBJ1-5,-,TRBD1,TRBV7-2,CASSSRTGEGNQPQHF,TGTGCCAGCAGCTCCCGGACAGGGGAAGGCAATCAGCCCCAGCATTTT
TRBJ2-1,many,-,TRBV12-3/TRBV12-4,CASSLNNEQFF,TGTGCCAGCAGCTTAAACAATGAGCAGTTCTTC
TRBJ2-1,-,-,TRBV5-1,CASSTTGTSHNNEQFF,TGCGCCAGCAGCACGACCGGGACTTCGCATAACAATGAGCAGTTCTTC
TRBJ2-1,-,-,TRBV9,CASSVDGRKIMYEQFF,TGTGCCAGCAGCGTAGATGGGCGTAAGATTATGTATGAGCAGTTCTTC